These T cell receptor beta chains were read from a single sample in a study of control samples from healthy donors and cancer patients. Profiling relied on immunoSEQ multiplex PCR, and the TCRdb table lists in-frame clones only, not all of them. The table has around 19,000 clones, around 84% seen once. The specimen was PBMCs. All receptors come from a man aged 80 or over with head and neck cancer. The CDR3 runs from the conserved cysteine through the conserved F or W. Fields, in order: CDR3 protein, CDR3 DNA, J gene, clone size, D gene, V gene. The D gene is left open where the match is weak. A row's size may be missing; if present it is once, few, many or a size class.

CDR3 protein: CSVTGRSYEQYF
CDR3 DNA: TGCAGCGTCACAGGGAGATCCTACGAGCAGTACTTC
J gene: TRBJ2-7
clone size: .
D gene: .
V gene: TRBV29-1

CDR3 protein: CASRTDSNQPQHF
CDR3 DNA: TGCGCCAGCAGGACGGATAGCAATCAGCCCCAGCATTTT
J gene: TRBJ1-5
clone size: .
D gene: .
V gene: TRBV5-1

CDR3 protein: CASFSRETSYGYTF
CDR3 DNA: TGTGCCAGCTTTTCCCGGGAGACTAGCTATGGCTACACCTTC
J gene: TRBJ1-2
clone size: .
D gene: .
V gene: TRBV27

CDR3 protein: CASSQGAGGPSYNEQFF
CDR3 DNA: TGCGCCAGCAGCCAAGGAGCGGGAGGGCCCTCCTACAATGAGCAGTTCTTC
J gene: TRBJ2-1
clone size: .
D gene: TRBD2
V gene: TRBV4-3

CDR3 protein: CASSSGATTGNTGELFF
CDR3 DNA: TGCGCCAGCAGCTCGGGGGCCACCACGGGGAACACCGGGGAGCTGTTTTTT
J gene: TRBJ2-2
clone size: .
D gene: .
V gene: TRBV5-1

CDR3 protein: CASSQRPLNTEAFF
CDR3 DNA: TGTGCCAGCAGCCAACGCCCCTTGAACACTGAAGCTTTCTTT
J gene: TRBJ1-1
clone size: .
D gene: .
V gene: TRBV3-1/TRBV3-2

CDR3 protein: CASSPTENYEQYF
CDR3 DNA: TGTGCCAGCAGCCCAACAGAGAACTACGAGCAGTACTTC
J gene: TRBJ2-7
clone size: .
D gene: .
V gene: TRBV6-6

CDR3 protein: CASRLGYEQYF
CDR3 DNA: TGCGCCAGCAGGTTGGGGTACGAGCAGTACTTC
J gene: TRBJ2-7
clone size: .
D gene: .
V gene: TRBV10-2

CDR3 protein: CASSSPTLGTTIINEAFF
CDR3 DNA: TGTGCCAGTAGTTCCCCCACCCTCGGGACCACCATTATCAATGAAGCTTTCTTT
J gene: TRBJ1-1
clone size: .
D gene: .
V gene: TRBV19

CDR3 protein: CASSWGDLTREGQYF
CDR3 DNA: TGCGCCAGCAGCTGGGGGGACCTTACGAGAGAGGGGCAGTACTTC
J gene: TRBJ2-7
clone size: .
D gene: .
V gene: TRBV5-1

CDR3 protein: CATTGTETGELFF
CDR3 DNA: TGTGCCACAACCGGGACTGAGACCGGGGAGCTGTTTTTT
J gene: TRBJ2-2
clone size: few
D gene: .
V gene: TRBV7-9

CDR3 protein: CASSPGLAVFQETQYF
CDR3 DNA: TGTGCCAGCAGCCCGGGACTAGCGGTCTTCCAAGAGACCCAGTACTTC
J gene: TRBJ2-5
clone size: .
D gene: TRBD2
V gene: TRBV11-1

CDR3 protein: CAAGGEGRTNEKLFF
CDR3 DNA: TGTGCCGCGGGTGGAGAGGGACGGACTAATGAAAAACTGTTTTTT
J gene: TRBJ1-4
clone size: .
D gene: .
V gene: TRBV2

CDR3 protein: CASSPPGGTYEQYF
CDR3 DNA: TGTGCCAGCAGCCCACCGGGGGGAACCTACGAGCAGTACTTC
J gene: TRBJ2-7
clone size: .
D gene: TRBD2
V gene: TRBV28

CDR3 protein: CASSVDRFTNQPQHF
CDR3 DNA: TGTGCCAGCAGCGTGGACAGGTTTACCAATCAGCCCCAGCATTTT
J gene: TRBJ1-5
clone size: .
D gene: TRBD1
V gene: TRBV7-6

CDR3 protein: CASSFGEETQYF
CDR3 DNA: TGTGCCAGCAGCTTTGGGGAAGAGACCCAGTACTTC
J gene: TRBJ2-5
clone size: .
D gene: .
V gene: TRBV11-2